A selection of T cell receptor beta chains follows, all from one sample in a study of persistence of HIV-infected CD4 T cells. No cognate antigen is known for these TCRs. Method: immunoSEQ multiplex PCR; TCRdb's copy keeps in-frame clones and lacks some. The sample records 37,000 or so clones, 80% being singletons. Sequencing was performed on CD4+ T cells sorted from PBMCs after roughly 18-hour stimulation, taken from a patient who received antiretroviral therapy. Receptors originate from an adult man with HIV who was CMV-seropositive. CDR3s include the opening cysteine and the closing phenylalanine or tryptophan.

J,V,CDR3
TRBJ1-5,TRBV6-5,CASSFRGPGQPQHF
TRBJ1-4,TRBV5-1,CASSLGAGVNEKLFF
TRBJ1-4,TRBV5-1,CASSAVGSGNEKLFF
TRBJ2-1,TRBV4-1,CASSQDPWSSSYNEQFF
TRBJ2-5,TRBV18,CASSPVDLGTQYF
TRBJ2-1,TRBV2,CASSEESGFDEQFF
TRBJ1-2,TRBV29-1,CSVSHGQRSYTF
TRBJ1-5,TRBV18,CASSPPVTQGANRPQHF
TRBJ2-2,TRBV7-2,CASSLQGWNTGELFF
TRBJ1-6,TRBV2,CASSASDGGNSPLHF
TRBJ1-6,TRBV9,CASSVGDTNSPLHF
TRBJ2-3,TRBV6-5,CASSQTAFTDTQYF
TRBJ1-5,TRBV19,CASRDRPYSNQPQHF
TRBJ2-3,TRBV5-1,CASSLGVDRFTDTQYF
TRBJ2-7,TRBV10-2,CASSWDNYEQYF
TRBJ1-1,TRBV9,CASSTSLRDNTEAFF
TRBJ2-7,TRBV19,CASSIAGISPYEQYF